This TCR beta chain emerged from a study of shared clonotypes between healthy human individuals. Clones were sequenced by immunoSEQ multiplex PCR, and TCRdb holds only the in-frame ones, with some missing. The sample has some 1.4 million clones, roughly 96% seen once. Germline lookup yields CDR1 MNHEY and CDR2 SMNVEV (reference sequence). The CDR3 sequence is 15 residues long. Unmatched junction bases numbered 7, after V lost 6 bases and J lost 1 base. Sequencing was performed on naive CD4+ T cells sorted from blood. The subset is: CD45RA+ positively selected. This receptor was obtained from a man under 40 in good health. The rearrangement uses TRBV27 and TRBJ2-7; 9 bases are a match to TRBD1. The CDR3 DNA reads TGTGCCAGCAGGCGGACAGGGGCCCTATCCTACGAGCAGTACTTC. Amino acids: CASRRTGALSYEQYF.